The text below deals with one T cell receptor beta chain. Its antigen is unknown. Assay: immunoSEQ multiplex PCR; the TCRdb copy retains only in-frame clones and omits some. The data contain about 32,000 clones, roughly 78% of them seen just once; the ten biggest clones take up about 4.5%. This sample is drawn from a study of pediatric ulcerative colitis. In the study overall: Disease was pancolitis in fewer than ten and left-sided in two, histology-confirmed. General study points: Blood-rectal clonal overlap within each person was significantly higher in ulcerative colitis patients than controls. This repertoire reflects total lymphocytes rather than subpopulations like regulatory T cells.

CDR1 is SEHNR, CDR2 FQNEAQ, per germline (reference sequence). The CDR3 runs to 15 residues. Trimming stripped 10 bases from V and 3 bases from J, with 19 bases between. This TCR was recovered from a boy between 5 and 17 years old with severe ulcerative colitis. The chain carries TRBV7-9 and TRBJ2-1, with D possibly matching TRBD2 (7 bases). The source material was blood. The CDR3 nucleotides read TGTGCCACACCACCCGCGGGGGCCTACTACAATGAGCAGTTCTTC. This gives the protein CATPPAGAYYNEQFF.